A selection of T cell receptor beta chains follows, all from one sample in a study of T cells in Graves' hyperthyroidism and ophthalmopathy. Using its own MiXCR run on the multiplex PCR reads, TCRdb lists one record per CDR3 protein. Of roughly 500,000 distinct CDR3 sequences detected, around 14% appear once; the ten largest clones hold around 5.4%. Source material: blood. All receptors come from a woman in her 30s with Graves' hyperthyroidism that later progressed to Graves' ophthalmopathy. Each CDR3 is given with its conserved first and last residue. Fields, in order: clone size, D gene, V gene, J gene, CDR3 DNA, CDR3 protein. The D gene is left open where the match is weak. Clone size appears in some rows only: once, few, many, or a class for an expanded clone.

>many|.|TRBV28|TRBJ2-7
TGTGCCAGCAACCCACCGAGTGGCCACGAGCAGTACTTC
CASNPPSGHEQYF
>once|TRBD2|TRBV3-1|TRBJ2-5
TGTGCCAGCAGCCAAGAGGTCGGGGGGTTCGAGACCCAGTACTTC
CASSQEVGGFETQYF
>.|.|TRBV7-6|TRBJ2-3
TGTGCCAGCAGCTTAGCGGGCAAGAGCACAGATACGCAGTATTTT
CASSLAGKSTDTQYF
>many|TRBD2|TRBV27|TRBJ2-1
TGTGCCAGCAAAGCAGGACTAGCGGGAGGGTACGGGCAGTTCTTC
CASKAGLAGGYGQFF
>many|.|TRBV2|TRBJ2-7
TGTGCCAGCACCCGGGACACCACCTACGAGCAGTACTTC
CASTRDTTYEQYF
>many|.|TRBV24-1|TRBJ1-2
TGTGCCACCAGTGACGCATGGAACTATGGCTACACCTTC
CATSDAWNYGYTF
>many|TRBD1|TRBV3-1|TRBJ1-3
TGTGCCAGCAGCCCCACGACAGGGGCTGGAAACACCATATATTTT
CASSPTTGAGNTIYF
>many|.|TRBV29-1|TRBJ1-4
TGCAGCGTTGATTCTGGAGTTAATGAAAAACTGTTTTTT
CSVDSGVNEKLFF
>.|.|TRBV19|TRBJ2-1
TGTGCCAGTAGTGCCGACGACTACTACAATGAGCAGTTCTTC
CASSADDYYNEQFF
>many|TRBD2|TRBV27|TRBJ2-3
TGTGCCAGCAGTTTCAGCGGGAGGCAGTATTTT
CASSFSGRQYF
>many|TRBD1|TRBV20-1|TRBJ1-6
TGCAGTGCCGAGGACAGGGGGCGCGATTCACCCCTCCACTTT
CSAEDRGRDSPLHF
>few|TRBD1|TRBV24-1|TRBJ1-1
TGTGCCACCAGCCGGACAGGTTTGGGGGGGGACACTGAAGCTTTCTTT
CATSRTGLGGDTEAFF
>few|.|TRBV4-1|TRBJ1-5
TGCGCCAGCAGCCCAGAGGGGTATAGCAATCAGCCCCAGCATTTT
CASSPEGYSNQPQHF
>many|.|TRBV29-1|TRBJ1-1
TGCAGCGCCGGGACGGCGAACACTGAAGCTTTCTTT
CSAGTANTEAFF
>many|.|TRBV5-1|TRBJ2-7
TGCGCCAGCAGCTCCCCCGGGGACAACGAGCAGTACTTC
CASSSPGDNEQYF
>.|TRBD2|TRBV11-2|TRBJ2-3
TGTGCCAGCAGCTCCGGGACTAGCGGGAGGAGCACAGATACGCAGTATTTT
CASSSGTSGRSTDTQYF
>many|.|TRBV6-1|TRBJ2-1
TGTGCCAGCAGTGAAGCGTACAGCTCCTACAATGAGCAGTTCTTC
CASSEAYSSYNEQFF
>many|.|TRBV4-1|TRBJ1-6
TGCGCCAGCAGCCAAGGGTTCCTGGGAACCTATAATTCACCCCTCCACTTT
CASSQGFLGTYNSPLHF
>many|TRBD1|TRBV28|TRBJ2-7
TGTGCCAGCAGAGGACAGGGGCTCGAGCAGTACTTC
CASRGQGLEQYF
>many|TRBD2|TRBV4-3|TRBJ2-1
TGCGCCAGCAGCCAAGACTCCGGACTAGCTGCGGGCTATGAGCAGTTCTTC
CASSQDSGLAAGYEQFF
>few|.|TRBV5-8|TRBJ1-5
TGTGCCAGCAGCTTGAACCCCTCCGGGAGCAATCAGCCCCAGCATTTT
CASSLNPSGSNQPQHF
>many|TRBD2|TRBV9|TRBJ2-3
TGTGCCAGCAGCGTGACGACTAGCGGGGGCACAGATACGCAGTATTTT
CASSVTTSGGTDTQYF
>.|TRBD2|TRBV2|TRBJ2-3
TGTGCCAGCAGTAGGACTAGCGGGGGGGCGAATACGCAGTATTTT
CASSRTSGGANTQYF
>many|.|TRBV5-1|TRBJ1-3
TGCGCCAGCAGATTAAGGACCGATTCGCGGATGGGAAACACCATATATTTT
CASRLRTDSRMGNTIYF
>many|TRBD1|TRBV19|TRBJ1-5
TGTGCCAGTAGTAAGAAGCCGGACAGGGCTAGCAATCAGCCCCAGCATTTT
CASSKKPDRASNQPQHF
>.|TRBD1|TRBV20-1|TRBJ1-5
TGCAGTGCTAAGGACAGGGAGTTTCAGCCCCAGCATTTT
CSAKDREFQPQHF
>many|.|TRBV9|TRBJ1-2
TGTGCCAGCAGCCTCACAGGTGTACTTGGCTACACCTTC
CASSLTGVLGYTF
>few|.|TRBV7-8|TRBJ2-7
TGTGCCAGCAGCCCGGCGGGGTTTTACGAGCAGTACTTC
CASSPAGFYEQYF
>.|TRBD1|TRBV30|TRBJ1-2
TGTGCCTGGAGTGTACCGGACAGGGCTGGCTACACCTTC
CAWSVPDRAGYTF
>.|.|TRBV27|TRBJ2-5
TGTGCCAGCTCCCCCCTTCCTGGCCACATCCAAGAGACCCAGTACTTC
CASSPLPGHIQETQYF
>many|TRBD2|TRBV6-5|TRBJ2-2
TGTGCCAGCAGTTACGGGGGACTAGATAACACCGGGGAGCTGTTTTTT
CASSYGGLDNTGELFF
>many|.|TRBV13|TRBJ1-4
TGTGCCAGCTCGGCAGAGGGGGAGGACCGCGGATATGAAAAACTGTTTTTT
CASSAEGEDRGYEKLFF
>.|TRBD1|TRBV5-4|TRBJ2-1
TGTGCCAGCATGTTCCGGGACAGGGGGCCGAATGAGCAGTTCTTC
CASMFRDRGPNEQFF
>many|TRBD1|TRBV20-1|TRBJ2-3
TGCAGTGCTACCCGTGACAGGGATGGCGGCACAGATACGCAGTATTTT
CSATRDRDGGTDTQYF
>many|TRBD2|TRBV10-2|TRBJ2-7
TGCGCCACCTTCAGAGCGGGAGTCGCCTACGAGCAGTACTTC
CATFRAGVAYEQYF
>.|TRBD1|TRBV19|TRBJ2-1
TGTGCCAGTAGTATAGTTGGGACAGGGGCGTTTGAGCAGTTCTTC
CASSIVGTGAFEQFF
>many|.|TRBV12-3/TRBV12-4|TRBJ1-1
TGTGCCAGCAGTTTTAAGGGGGGGACTGAAGCTTTCTTT
CASSFKGGTEAFF
>many|.|TRBV19|TRBJ1-5
TGTGCCAGCGAACCGGGACATCCCCGCGGACAGCCCCAGCATTTT
CASEPGHPRGQPQHF
>few|.|TRBV9|TRBJ1-5
TGTGCCAGCAGCGTAGGGGCAGGGGACAATCAGCCCCAGCATTTT
CASSVGAGDNQPQHF
>.|.|TRBV15|TRBJ1-2
TGTGCCACCAGCAGAGATCCCCGGGGAATCGATGGTAGTGGCTACACCTTC
CATSRDPRGIDGSGYTF
>few|TRBD2|TRBV7-9|TRBJ2-7
TGTGCCGGCAGCCCGGGACTAAACTACGAGCAGTACTTC
CAGSPGLNYEQYF
>few|.|TRBV19|TRBJ1-2
TGTGCCAGTAGTCCAACCTTGGGGGGCGATGGCTACACCTTC
CASSPTLGGDGYTF
>many|TRBD1|TRBV19|TRBJ1-1
TGTGCCAGTAGCCGTAGGACAGGGGGCAGCGGCACTGAAGCTTTCTTT
CASSRRTGGSGTEAFF
>many|TRBD2|TRBV20-1|TRBJ2-3
TGCAGTGCTTACAGCGGACTAGCGGGGAGCACAGATACGCAGTATTTT
CSAYSGLAGSTDTQYF
>many|.|TRBV11-2|TRBJ2-3
TGTGCCAGCAGCTCAGACCGGGCCTATACGCAGTATTTT
CASSSDRAYTQYF
>few|.|TRBV7-3|TRBJ2-1
TGTGCCAGCAGCTTAAATGCGGCCGGAGTGTCTGAGCAGTTCTTC
CASSLNAAGVSEQFF
>few|TRBD1|TRBV4-2|TRBJ2-7
TGTGCCAGCAGCCACATCTCCGGGACAGGGACCTACGAGCAGTACTTC
CASSHISGTGTYEQYF
>many|TRBD2|TRBV5-5|TRBJ2-3
TGTGCCAGCAGCCCCTGGGGGGGACTAGCGGCAGATACGCAGTATTTT
CASSPWGGLAADTQYF